What follows are 32 T cell receptor beta chains derived from one specimen sequenced in a study of OX40 agonist ivuxolimab in advanced cancers. Using immunoSEQ multiplex PCR, the repertoire was profiled, and TCRdb retains in-frame clones only, with some absent. The sample holds 65,000 to 100,000 clones; roughly 88% are singletons and the top ten take 3.5% to 4.5%. The sequencing used CD4+ or CD8+ T cells sorted from blood, collected in a trial of the OX40 agonist ivuxolimab. The receptors here all came from an adult with an advanced solid tumor such as melanoma, head and neck, liver or kidney cancer.

The gene calls are TRBV6-5 and TRBJ2-5; 8 bases match TRBD1. The CDR3 extends over 13 amino acids. V was clipped by 5 bases and J by 5 bases; unmatched bases: 4. Germline-derived CDR1 and CDR2 are MNHEY and SVGAGI. This CDR3 reads CASSAGGRETQYF. DNA for the CDR3: TGTGCCAGCAGTGCAGGGGGCAGGGAGACCCAGTACTTC.

The genes are TRBV2 and TRBJ1-5; tentatively, D is TRBD1 (6 bases). V was cut by 5 bases and J by 7 bases, with 15 bases left in between. CDR1 is SNHLY and CDR2 is FYNNEI in the germline V gene. This CDR3 spans 14 amino acids. CDR3 DNA: TGTGCCAGCAGTAGTAGGGGGGAAGGGCAGCCCCAGCATTTT. Protein: CASSSRGEGQPQHF.

The chain employs TRBV6-1 and TRBJ1-3; D uncertain. The ends were cut back, 11 bases at V and 0 bases at J, with 11 bases in the middle. The CDR3 is made up of 13 amino acids. CDR1 is MNHNS, CDR2 SASEGT, per germline. The CDR3 DNA is TGTGCCTCTTGGGTCCCCTCTGGAAACACCATATATTTT. Amino acid sequence: CASWVPSGNTIYF.

V usage is TRBV14 and J usage is TRBJ2-7; weak D call: TRBD1 (5 bases). The CDR3 extends over 14 amino acids. Germline values: CDR1 SGHDN, CDR2 FVKESK. With 0 bases removed from V and 7 bases from J, the gap between germline ends came to 13 bases. In nucleotides, the CDR3 is TGTGCCAGCAGCCAAGATCTACAGGAAGGGGAGCAGTACTTC. As protein: CASSQDLQEGEQYF.

CDR3 in amino acids: CASSDTMGKNIQYF. The CDR3 region has the DNA TGTGCCAGCAGCGACACTATGGGCAAAAACATTCAGTACTTC. The rearrangement links TRBV11-1 to TRBJ2-4; the D is unclear. Germline CDR1 is SGHAT and CDR2 is FQDESV (reference sequence). V dropped 5 bases and J dropped 3 bases, with 11 bases sitting between them. This CDR3 has 14 residues.

This chain links TRBV11-2 with TRBJ2-5; perhaps TRBD1 as D (5 bases). CDR1 is SGHAT, CDR2 FQNNGV, per germline. This CDR3 has 15 residues. The V and J ends lost 5 bases and 4 bases respectively, with 17 bases between them. The CDR3, as DNA: TGTGCCAGCAGCAGAGAAAGGGGTTACCTAGAGACCCAGTACTTC. It codes for CASSRERGYLETQYF. Combining the CDR3 with reference TRBV11-2 and TRBJ2-5 gives the whole variable domain EAGVAQSPRYKIIEKRQSVAFWCNPISGHATLYWYQQILGQGPKLLIQFQNNGVVDDSQLPKDRFSAERLKGVDSTLKIQPAKLEDSAVYLCASSRERGYLETQYFGPGTRLLVL.

The chain links TRBV19 to TRBJ2-1; TRBD2 matches at 12 bases. This CDR3 region has 14 residues. CDR1 is LNHDA, CDR2 SQIVND, per germline (reference sequence). V lost 6 bases to trimming and J lost 5 bases; unmatched junction nucleotides: 2. The CDR3 region has the DNA TGTGCCAGTAGCAGGACTAGCGGGGACAATGAGCAGTTCTTC. Translating gives CASSRTSGDNEQFF. The variable domain in full, completed from reference TRBV19 and TRBJ2-1, reads DGGITQSPKYLFRKEGQNVTLSCEQNLNHDAMYWYRQDPGQGLRLIYYSQIVNDFQKGDIAEGYSVSREKKESFPLTVTSAQKNPTAFYLCASSRTSGDNEQFFGPGTRLTVL.

This sequence joins TRBV27 and TRBJ2-3; TRBD2 is a possible D gene (6 bases). Germline-derived CDR1 and CDR2 are MNHEY and SMNVEV (reference sequence). The CDR3 has 15 residues. Trimming stripped 2 bases from V and 2 bases from J, with 11 bases between. This CDR3 reads CASSLGAGNTDTQYF. The CDR3, as DNA: TGTGCCAGCAGTTTAGGGGCGGGAAACACAGATACGCAGTATTTT.

CDR3 nucleotide sequence: TGTGCCAGCAGCCCATCCGCTCCGGGAGGCAACAAAGATACGCAGTATTTT. Translated, it gives CASSPSAPGGNKDTQYF. The chain has TRBV7-2 and TRBJ2-3, with 7 bases matching TRBD2. The J segment lost 5 bases and the V segment lost 5 bases, leaving 16 bases of the junction unmatched. This CDR3 region has 17 residues. Per germline, CDR1 SGHTA and CDR2 FQGNSA.

This clone is a singleton in its sample. The chain recombines TRBV18 with TRBJ2-2; D perhaps matches TRBD1 (6 bases). CDR3 size: 17 residues. CDR1 and CDR2 from the germline V gene are KGHSH and LQKENI. V lost 0 bases and J lost 4, with 15 bases in between. The CDR3 sequence: CASSPPPQGLSTGELFF. For the CDR3, the DNA is TGTGCCAGCTCACCACCACCCCAGGGGTTGAGCACCGGGGAGCTGTTTTTT.

The chain recombines TRBV2 with TRBJ2-5, with TRBD1 matching over 11 bases. The J call may be incorrect, as the DNA end agrees better with TRBJ2-7. CDR1 is SNHLY and CDR2 is FYNNEI in the germline V gene. The CDR3 is 16 amino acids. CDR3 residues: CASRGQGATLSYEQYF. DNA for the CDR3: TGTGCCAGCAGAGGACAGGGGGCGACCCTATCCTACGAGCAGTACTTC.

The J gene is TRBJ2-1, the V gene TRBV7-2; D unresolved. The CDR3 has 12 amino acids. Trimming took 3 bases from V and 5 from J, leaving 5 bases between them. CDR1 and CDR2 (germline): SGHTA, FQGNSA. The CDR3 nucleotides are TGTGCCAGCAGCTTCATAAACAATGAGCAGTTCTTC. Translation gives CASSFINNEQFF. Full variable domain (missing parts from reference TRBV7-2 and TRBJ2-1): GAGVSQSPSNKVTEKGKDVELRCDPISGHTALYWYRQSLGQGLEFLIYFQGNSAPDKSGLPSDRFSAERTGGSVSTLTIQRTQQEDSAVYLCASSFINNEQFFGPGTRLTVL.

This clone was picked up a small number of times. The chain has TRBV28 and TRBJ2-2, with TRBD2 matching 11 bases. Germline trimming cut 6 bases from V and 6 bases from J; bases unmatched to any gene: 15. The CDR3 runs 18 residues. Germline-derived CDR1 and CDR2 are MDHEN and SYDVKM. CDR3 region: CASRVRSGRAGIPGELFF. The CDR3 DNA follows: TGTGCCAGCAGGGTTCGTAGCGGGAGGGCCGGCATCCCCGGGGAGCTGTTTTTT.

The rearrangement uses TRBV28 and TRBJ2-2; D gene unclear. Germline loops: CDR1 MDHEN, CDR2 SYDVKM. The CDR3 consists of 13 residues. Deletions cut 2 bases from V and 14 bases from J, with 15 bases between. Here the CDR3 reads CASSLPYNSELFF. The CDR3 DNA reads TGTGCCAGCAGTTTACCCTATAACAGTGAACTGTTTTTT.

This clone was counted a single time. The chain is built from TRBV19 and TRBJ2-4; possible D gene TRBD2, 5 bases. The CDR3 extends over 13 amino acids. The V gene's germline CDR1 is LNHDA and CDR2 SQIVND (reference sequence). The ends were cut back, 1 base at V and 9 bases at J, with 10 bases in the middle. Written as DNA, the CDR3 is TGTGCCAGTAGTATAGGGCTAGCCTCCATTCAGTACTTC. Amino acids: CASSIGLASIQYF.

The chain is built from TRBV5-6 and TRBJ1-3; no definite D call. V lost 0 bases to trimming and J lost 0 bases, with 7 bases between them. The CDR3 has 15 amino acids. Germline-derived CDR1 and CDR2 are SGHDT and YYEEEE. Written as DNA, the CDR3 is TGTGCCAGCAGCTTGGCCATGAGCTCTGGAAACACCATATATTTT. Its translation is CASSLAMSSGNTIYF. Drawing the rest from reference TRBV5-6 and TRBJ1-3, the complete variable domain is DAGVTQSPTHLIKTRGQQVTLRCSPKSGHDTVSWYQQALGQGPQFIFQYYEEEERQRGNFPDRFSGHQFPNYSSELNVNALLLGDSALYLCASSLAMSSGNTIYFGEGSWLTVV.

This sequence joins TRBV7-9 and TRBJ2-1, with D perhaps being TRBD1 or TRBD2 (5 bases each). The CDR3 is made up of 15 amino acids. V gave up 3 bases and J gave up 0 bases, with 9 bases separating them. Germline V lookup: CDR1 SEHNR, CDR2 FQNEAQ (reference sequence). CDR3 amino acids: CASSFSGTSYNEQFF. Written as DNA, the CDR3 is TGTGCCAGCAGCTTCTCGGGGACCTCCTACAATGAGCAGTTCTTC.

The chain couples TRBV19 to TRBJ2-1; possible D gene TRBD2, 6 bases. The CDR3 is made up of 14 amino acids. V gave up 2 bases and J gave up 2 bases, with 7 bases separating them. The V gene's germline CDR1 is LNHDA and CDR2 SQIVND (reference sequence). The DNA for the CDR3 is TGTGCCAGTAGTATACTAGCGACCTACAATGAGCAGTTCTTC. This codes for CASSILATYNEQFF.

CDR3 protein: CASSREDRGWNEQFF. In DNA, the CDR3 is TGTGCCAGTAGCCGGGAGGACAGGGGATGGAATGAGCAGTTCTTC. The chain couples TRBV19 to TRBJ2-1; 9 nucleotides align to TRBD1. Germline V gives CDR1 LNHDA, CDR2 SQIVND (reference sequence). This CDR3 has 15 amino acids. The junction had 10 bases not matched to a gene; V was cut back by 6 bases and J by 7 bases.

This clone was seen a handful of times. J is TRBJ1-2 and V is TRBV4-1; the D is unclear. Germline CDR1 and CDR2: MGHRA and YSYEKL. The CDR3 contains 13 residues. Between the trimmed V and J ends, which lost 1 base and 8 bases, there was a span of 11 bases. This CDR3 reads CASSQVGREGYTF. CDR3 coding DNA: TGCGCCAGCAGCCAAGTGGGCAGAGAGGGCTACACCTTC.

This chain uses TRBV14 with TRBJ2-7, with D perhaps TRBD1 (6 bases). CDR1 and CDR2 from the germline V gene are SGHDN and FVKESK. The CDR3 is 14 residues long. V dropped 1 base and J dropped 3 bases, with 10 bases sitting between them. The CDR3 DNA follows: TGTGCCAGCAGCCAAGGATCAGGGGACTACGAGCAGTACTTC. It is translated as CASSQGSGDYEQYF.

The V call is TRBV27, the J call TRBJ2-7; 10 bases line up with TRBD1. The germline CDR1 and CDR2 sequences are MNHEY and SMNVEV (reference sequence). V was pared by 5 bases and J by 5 bases, with 6 bases of the junction left unmatched. The CDR3 is made up of 14 amino acids. The CDR3 coding sequence is TGTGCCAGCAGTCCCGGGACAGGGGTCCACGAGCAGTACTTC. It yields the protein CASSPGTGVHEQYF.

The genes are TRBV25-1 and TRBJ2-5; 8 bases agree with TRBD1. The CDR3 consists of 16 residues. CDR1 and CDR2 from the germline V gene are MGHDK and SYGVNS. After removal of 6 bases from V and 5 bases from J, the junction contained 14 bases not matched to a gene. CDR3 coding DNA: TGTGCCAGCAGGATGAGGGCCAGGGGGCAGGGGGAGACCCAGTACTTC. This sequence encodes CASRMRARGQGETQYF. The whole variable domain, filled in from reference TRBV25-1 and TRBJ2-5, reads EADIYQTPRYLVIGTGKKITLECSQTMGHDKMYWYQQDPGMELHLIHYSYGVNSTEKGDLSSESTVSRIRTEHFPLTLESARPSHTSQYLCASRMRARGQGETQYFGPGTRLLVL.

The rearrangement uses TRBV5-6 and TRBJ1-5; no definite D call. The CDR3 spans 15 residues. The V end lost 4 bases, the J end lost 6 bases, and 17 bases lay between the germline ends. Per the germline V gene, CDR1 is SGHDT and CDR2 is YYEEEE. DNA of the CDR3: TGTGCCAGCAGCCCCGGGCCAGCAAGTGGTCAGCCCCAGCATTTT. As protein: CASSPGPASGQPQHF. Supplemented by reference TRBV5-6 and TRBJ1-5, the full variable domain reads DAGVTQSPTHLIKTRGQQVTLRCSPKSGHDTVSWYQQALGQGPQFIFQYYEEEERQRGNFPDRFSGHQFPNYSSELNVNALLLGDSALYLCASSPGPASGQPQHFGDGTRLSIL.

The genes are TRBV6-1 and TRBJ2-1; D may be TRBD1 or TRBD2 (6 bases each). This CDR3 is 14 amino acids long. Trimming cost V 2 bases and J 10 bases, with 15 bases left between them. Looked up from germline, CDR1 is MNHNS and CDR2 is SASEGT. CDR3 in DNA: TGTGCCAGCAGTGAAAATTACAGGGCGGGGGAGCAGTTCTTC. Translating gives CASSENYRAGEQFF.

The chain couples TRBV5-6 to TRBJ2-7; D not resolved. This CDR3 has 11 residues. The ends were cut back, 3 bases at V and 4 bases at J, with 5 bases in the middle. The germline CDR1 and CDR2 sequences are SGHDT and YYEEEE. CDR3 in DNA: TGTGCCAGCAGCTCCCTATACGAGCAGTACTTC. As protein: CASSSLYEQYF.

The V call is TRBV7-3, the J call TRBJ2-1; 9 nucleotides align to TRBD2. The CDR3 length is 15 residues. J lost 5 bases, V lost 6 bases, and 8 bases had no gene match. The germline gives CDR1 SGHTA, CDR2 FQGTGA. CDR3 DNA sequence: TGTGCCAGCAGGCCCGGGGCGGGAGGGGACAATGAGCAGTTCTTC. This encodes CASRPGAGGDNEQFF.

This sequence joins TRBV7-2 and TRBJ2-1; 11 bases fit TRBD2. With V trimmed by 3 bases and J by 7 bases, 8 bases remained unmatched. Germline V lookup: CDR1 SGHTA, CDR2 FQGNSA. The CDR3 sequence is 16 residues long. DNA of the CDR3: TGTGCCAGCAGCTTGGCCGGGACTAGCGGCCAGAATGAGCAGTTCTTC. This gives the protein CASSLAGTSGQNEQFF.

J is TRBJ2-5 and V is TRBV11-3; D is unclear. Germline V gene sequence: CDR1 SGHNT, CDR2 YENEEA. This CDR3 has 15 residues. Trimming pared 3 bases from V and 0 bases from J, leaving 11 bases between. The DNA of the CDR3 is TGTGCCAGCAGCTTCAGGAGTGGGCACCAAGAGACCCAGTACTTC. This gives the protein CASSFRSGHQETQYF.

As to this clone: At the DNA level, this CDR3 is encoded by other sequences in the same sample as well. The chain uses TRBV7-9 and TRBJ2-1; D gene unclear. The CDR3 consists of 12 residues. The germline gives CDR1 SEHNR, CDR2 FQNEAQ (reference sequence). V was shortened by 4 bases and J by 7 bases, with 8 bases between the two germline ends. CDR3 sequence reads: CASSSLVNEQFF. Here the CDR3 DNA reads TGTGCCAGCAGCTCCCTTGTGAATGAGCAGTTCTTC.

The gene calls are TRBV4-1 and TRBJ2-7; D unresolved. The CDR3 is 18 residues long. V was pared by 1 base and J by 0 bases, with 19 bases between. CDR1 is MGHRA, CDR2 YSYEKL, per germline. CDR3 in DNA: TGCGCCAGCAGCCAAGGGGTGCTCCGGCGGTTCAACTCCTACGAGCAGTACTTC. As protein: CASSQGVLRRFNSYEQYF.

V is TRBV9 and J is TRBJ1-4; the D gene is possibly TRBD1 (6 bases). The CDR3 sequence is 15 residues long. Germline V CDR1 and CDR2: SGDLS, YYNGEE. The V and J ends lost 3 bases and 8 bases respectively, with 17 bases between them. DNA of the CDR3: TGTGCCAGCAGCGCGGGGATCGGGGGGCCGGAAAAACTGTTTTTT. Amino acid sequence: CASSAGIGGPEKLFF. Drawing the rest from reference TRBV9 and TRBJ1-4, the complete variable domain is DSGVTQTPKHLITATGQRVTLRCSPRSGDLSVYWYQQSLDQGLQFLIQYYNGEERAKGNILERFSAQQFPDLHSELNLSSLELGDSALYFCASSAGIGGPEKLFFGSGTQLSVL.